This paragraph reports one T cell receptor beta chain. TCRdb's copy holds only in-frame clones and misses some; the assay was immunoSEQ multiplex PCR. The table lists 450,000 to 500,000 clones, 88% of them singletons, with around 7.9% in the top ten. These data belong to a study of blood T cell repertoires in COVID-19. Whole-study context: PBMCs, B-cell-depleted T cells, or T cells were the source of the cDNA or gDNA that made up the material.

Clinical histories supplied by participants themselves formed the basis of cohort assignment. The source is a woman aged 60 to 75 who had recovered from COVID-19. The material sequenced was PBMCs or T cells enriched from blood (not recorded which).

In DNA form, the CDR3 reads TGTGCCAGCTCACCATTGTCAGGGGCTGGGACCGGGGAGCTGTTTTTT. It yields the protein CASSPLSGAGTGELFF. V usage is TRBV18 and J usage is TRBJ2-2; D might be TRBD1 (6 bases). Germline assignment: CDR1 KGHSH and CDR2 LQKENI. The CDR3 has 16 residues. The V gene lost 2 bases and the J gene lost 5 bases, with 15 bases spanning the gap. Filled out from reference TRBV18 and TRBJ2-2, the complete variable domain reads NAGVMQNPRHLVRRRGQEARLRCSPMKGHSHVYWYRQLPEEGLKFMVYLQKENIIDESGMPKERFSAEFPKEGPSILRIQQVVRGDSAAYFCASSPLSGAGTGELFFGEGSRLTVL.